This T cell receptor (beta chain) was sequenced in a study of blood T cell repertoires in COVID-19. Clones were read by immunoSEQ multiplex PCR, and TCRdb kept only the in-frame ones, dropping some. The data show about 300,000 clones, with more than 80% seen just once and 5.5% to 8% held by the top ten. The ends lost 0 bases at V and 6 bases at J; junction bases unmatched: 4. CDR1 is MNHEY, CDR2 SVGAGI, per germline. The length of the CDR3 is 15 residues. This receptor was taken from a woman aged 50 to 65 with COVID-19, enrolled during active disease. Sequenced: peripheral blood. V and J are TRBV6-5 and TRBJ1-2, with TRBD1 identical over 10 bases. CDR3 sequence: CASSYSRDRGNGYTF. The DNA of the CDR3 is TGTGCCAGCAGTTACTCGAGGGACAGGGGTAATGGCTACACCTTC.